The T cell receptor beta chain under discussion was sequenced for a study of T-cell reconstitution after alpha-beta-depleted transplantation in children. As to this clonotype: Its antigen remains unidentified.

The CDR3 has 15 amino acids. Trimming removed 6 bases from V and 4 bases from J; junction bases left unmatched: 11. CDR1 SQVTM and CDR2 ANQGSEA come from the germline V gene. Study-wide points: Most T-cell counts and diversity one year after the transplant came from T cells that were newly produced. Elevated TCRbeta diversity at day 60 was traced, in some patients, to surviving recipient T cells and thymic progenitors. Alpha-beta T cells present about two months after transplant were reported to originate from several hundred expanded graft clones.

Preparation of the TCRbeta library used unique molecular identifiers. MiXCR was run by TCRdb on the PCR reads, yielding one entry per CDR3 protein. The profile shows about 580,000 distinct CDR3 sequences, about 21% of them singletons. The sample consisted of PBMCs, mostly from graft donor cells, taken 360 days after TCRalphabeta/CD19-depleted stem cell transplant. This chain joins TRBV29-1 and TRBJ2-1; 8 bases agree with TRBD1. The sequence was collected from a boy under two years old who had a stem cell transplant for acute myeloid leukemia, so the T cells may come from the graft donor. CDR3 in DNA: TGCAGCGTCACCCCCGGGACAGGTTTTTACAATGAGCAGTTCTTC. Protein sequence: CSVTPGTGFYNEQFF.